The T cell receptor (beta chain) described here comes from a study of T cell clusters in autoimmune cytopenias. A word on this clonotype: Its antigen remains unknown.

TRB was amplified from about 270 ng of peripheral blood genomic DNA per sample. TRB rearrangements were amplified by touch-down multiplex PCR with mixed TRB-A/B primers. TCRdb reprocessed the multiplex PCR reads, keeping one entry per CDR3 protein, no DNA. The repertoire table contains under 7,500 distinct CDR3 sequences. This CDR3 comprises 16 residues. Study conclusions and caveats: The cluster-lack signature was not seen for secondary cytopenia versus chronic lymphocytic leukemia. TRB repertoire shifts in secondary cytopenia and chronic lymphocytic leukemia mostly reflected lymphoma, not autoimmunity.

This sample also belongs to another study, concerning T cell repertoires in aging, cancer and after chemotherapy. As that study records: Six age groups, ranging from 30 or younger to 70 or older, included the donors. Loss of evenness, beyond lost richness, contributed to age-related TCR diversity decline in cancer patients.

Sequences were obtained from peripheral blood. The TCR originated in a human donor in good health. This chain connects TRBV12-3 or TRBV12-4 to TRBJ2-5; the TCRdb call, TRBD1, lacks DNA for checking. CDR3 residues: CASSRSLFGGKETQYF.